The clone carrying this TCR beta chain came up a few times. The antigen remains unidentified. Treatment in this sample: 10-day PBMC culture with coronavirus spike peptide pools or control peptides (ViraFEST assay). During the years 2011-2018, before the COVID-19 pandemic, the unexposed donor's CD4+ T cells were collected. Sequencing of DNA taken from cultured CD4+ T cells relied on the Oncomine TCR Beta short-read assay. TCRdb re-called the PCR reads through MiXCR, storing one row per CDR3 protein. The sample has 7,500 to 10,000 distinct CDR3 sequences; over 30% are singletons. The data originate from a study of vaccination and CD4 T cells after COVID-19. The sequence derives from a human donor in good health. Sequenced sample: CD4+ T cells from blood, cultured in vitro.

The CDR3 sequence is CASSKGLEGDTQYF. The CDR3 bases are TGTGCCAGCAGTAAGGGACTAGAGGGGGATACGCAGTATTTT. V usage is TRBV6-4 and J usage is TRBJ2-3, with 8 positions matching TRBD2. This CDR3 comprises 14 residues. V was pared by 5 bases and J by 6 bases, with 7 bases of the junction left unmatched. CDR1 MRHNA and CDR2 SNTAGT come from the germline V gene.